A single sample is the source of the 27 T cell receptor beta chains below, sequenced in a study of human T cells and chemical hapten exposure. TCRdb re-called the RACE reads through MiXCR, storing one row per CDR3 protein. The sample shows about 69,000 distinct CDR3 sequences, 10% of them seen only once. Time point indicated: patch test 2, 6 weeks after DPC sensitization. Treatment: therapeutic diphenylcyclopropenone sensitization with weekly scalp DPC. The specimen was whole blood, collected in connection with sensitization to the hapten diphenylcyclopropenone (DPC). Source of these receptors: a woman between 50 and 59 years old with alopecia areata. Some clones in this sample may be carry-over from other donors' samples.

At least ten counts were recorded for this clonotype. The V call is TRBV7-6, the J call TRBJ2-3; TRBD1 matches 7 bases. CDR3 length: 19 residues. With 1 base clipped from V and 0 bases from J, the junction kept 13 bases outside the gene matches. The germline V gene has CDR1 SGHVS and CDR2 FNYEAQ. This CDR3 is CASSLDPGQPRPSTDTQYF. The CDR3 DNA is TGTGCCAGCAGCTTAGACCCGGGACAGCCGCGACCTAGCACAGATACGCAGTATTTT.

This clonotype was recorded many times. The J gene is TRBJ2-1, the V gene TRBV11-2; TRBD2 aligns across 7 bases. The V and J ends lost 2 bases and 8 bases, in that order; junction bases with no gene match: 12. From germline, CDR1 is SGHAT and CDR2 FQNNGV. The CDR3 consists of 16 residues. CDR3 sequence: CASSLSRLAPWDEQFF. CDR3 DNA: TGTGCCAGCAGCTTATCAAGACTAGCTCCCTGGGATGAGCAGTTCTTC.

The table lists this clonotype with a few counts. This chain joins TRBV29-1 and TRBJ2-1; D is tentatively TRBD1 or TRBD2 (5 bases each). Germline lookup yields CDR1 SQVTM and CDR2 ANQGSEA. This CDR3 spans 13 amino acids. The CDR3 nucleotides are TGCAGTGGGGGTAACCAAAAAACGATTGAGCAGTTCTTC. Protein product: CSGGNQKTIEQFF.

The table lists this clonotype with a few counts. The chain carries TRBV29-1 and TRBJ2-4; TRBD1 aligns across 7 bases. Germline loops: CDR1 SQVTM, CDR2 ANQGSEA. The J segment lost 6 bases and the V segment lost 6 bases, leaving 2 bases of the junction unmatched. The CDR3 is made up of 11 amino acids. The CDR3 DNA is TGCAGCGTCAGGGACAGAAACATTCAGTACTTC. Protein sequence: CSVRDRNIQYF. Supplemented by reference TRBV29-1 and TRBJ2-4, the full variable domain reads SAVISQKPSRDICQRGTSLTIQCQVDSQVTMMFWYRQQPGQSLTLIATANQGSEATYESGFVIDKFPISRPNLTFSTLTVSNMSPEDSSIYLCSVRDRNIQYFGAGTRLSVL.

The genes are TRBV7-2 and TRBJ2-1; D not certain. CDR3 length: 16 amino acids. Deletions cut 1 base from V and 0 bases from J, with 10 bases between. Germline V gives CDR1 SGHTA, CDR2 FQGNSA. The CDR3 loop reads CASSLERASSYNEQFF. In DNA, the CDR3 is TGTGCCAGCAGCTTAGAACGGGCGAGCTCCTACAATGAGCAGTTCTTC. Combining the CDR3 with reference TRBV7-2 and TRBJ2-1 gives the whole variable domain GAGVSQSPSNKVTEKGKDVELRCDPISGHTALYWYRQSLGQGLEFLIYFQGNSAPDKSGLPSDRFSAERTGGSVSTLTIQRTQQEDSAVYLCASSLERASSYNEQFFGPGTRLTVL.

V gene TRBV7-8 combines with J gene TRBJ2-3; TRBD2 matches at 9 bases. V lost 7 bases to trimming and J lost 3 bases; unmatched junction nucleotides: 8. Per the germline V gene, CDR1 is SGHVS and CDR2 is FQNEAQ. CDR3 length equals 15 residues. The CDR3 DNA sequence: TGTGCCAGCAACACCTTAGCGGGAGTAACAGATACGCAGTATTTT. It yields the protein CASNTLAGVTDTQYF. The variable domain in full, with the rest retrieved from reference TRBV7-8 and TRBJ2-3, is GAGVSQSPRYKVAKRGQDVALRCDPISGHVSLFWYQQALGQGPEFLTYFQNEAQLDKSGLPSDRFFAERPEGSVSTLKIQRTQQEDSAVYLCASNTLAGVTDTQYFGPGTRLTVL.

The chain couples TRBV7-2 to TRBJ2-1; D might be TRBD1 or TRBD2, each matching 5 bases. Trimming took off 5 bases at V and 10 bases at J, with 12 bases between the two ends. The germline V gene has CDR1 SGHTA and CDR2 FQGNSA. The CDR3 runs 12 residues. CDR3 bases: TGTGCCAGCAGCCGGGGCCCAGACGAGCAGTTCTTC. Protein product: CASSRGPDEQFF.

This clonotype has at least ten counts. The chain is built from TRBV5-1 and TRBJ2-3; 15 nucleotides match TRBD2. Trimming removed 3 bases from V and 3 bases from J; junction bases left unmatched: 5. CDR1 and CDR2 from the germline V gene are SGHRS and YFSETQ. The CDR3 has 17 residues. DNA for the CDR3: TGCGCCAGCAGCTCGGGACTAGCGGGAGGAAGGACAGATACGCAGTATTTT. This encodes CASSSGLAGGRTDTQYF. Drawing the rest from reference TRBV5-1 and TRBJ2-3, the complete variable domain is KAGVTQTPRYLIKTRGQQVTLSCSPISGHRSVSWYQQTPGQGLQFLFEYFSETQRNKGNFPGRFSGRQFSNSRSEMNVSTLELGDSALYLCASSSGLAGGRTDTQYFGPGTRLTVL.

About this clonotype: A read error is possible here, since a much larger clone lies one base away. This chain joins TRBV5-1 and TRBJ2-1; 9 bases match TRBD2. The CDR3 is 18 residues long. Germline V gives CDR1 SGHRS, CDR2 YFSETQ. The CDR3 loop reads CVSSPGRVAGEFNNEQFF. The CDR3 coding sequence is TGCGTCAGCAGCCCGGGTCGAGTAGCGGGAGAATTCAACAATGAGCAGTTCTTC.

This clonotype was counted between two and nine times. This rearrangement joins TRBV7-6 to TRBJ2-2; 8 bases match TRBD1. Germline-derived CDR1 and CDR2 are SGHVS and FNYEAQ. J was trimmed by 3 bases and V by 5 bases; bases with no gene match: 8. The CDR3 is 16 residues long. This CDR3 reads CASSLTQGADTGELFF. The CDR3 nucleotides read TGTGCCAGCAGCCTCACCCAGGGGGCGGACACCGGGGAGCTGTTTTTT.

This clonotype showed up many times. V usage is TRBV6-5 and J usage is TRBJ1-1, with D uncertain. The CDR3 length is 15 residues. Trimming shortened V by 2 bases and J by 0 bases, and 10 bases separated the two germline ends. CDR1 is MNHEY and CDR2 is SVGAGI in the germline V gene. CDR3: CASSYAGRVNTEAFF. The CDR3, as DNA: TGTGCCAGCAGTTACGCGGGGAGGGTGAACACTGAAGCTTTCTTT.

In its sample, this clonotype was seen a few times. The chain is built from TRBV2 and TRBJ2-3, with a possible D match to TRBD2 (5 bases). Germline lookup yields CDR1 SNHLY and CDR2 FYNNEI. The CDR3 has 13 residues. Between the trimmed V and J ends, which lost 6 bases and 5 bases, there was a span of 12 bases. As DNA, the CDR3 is TGTGCCAGCAGGAAACTAGTTGGAGATACGCAGTATTTT. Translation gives CASRKLVGDTQYF. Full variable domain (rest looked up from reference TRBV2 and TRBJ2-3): EPEVTQTPSHQVTQMGQEVILRCVPISNHLYFYWYRQILGQKVEFLVSFYNNEISEKSEIFDDQFSVERPDGSNFTLKIRSTKLEDSAMYFCASRKLVGDTQYFGPGTRLTVL.

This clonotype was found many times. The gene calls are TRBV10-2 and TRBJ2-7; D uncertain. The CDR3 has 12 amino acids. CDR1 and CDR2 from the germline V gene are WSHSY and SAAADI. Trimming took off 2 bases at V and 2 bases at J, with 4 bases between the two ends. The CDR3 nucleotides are TGCGCCAGCAGTGAGGCTACCTACGAGCAGTACTTC. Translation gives CASSEATYEQYF.

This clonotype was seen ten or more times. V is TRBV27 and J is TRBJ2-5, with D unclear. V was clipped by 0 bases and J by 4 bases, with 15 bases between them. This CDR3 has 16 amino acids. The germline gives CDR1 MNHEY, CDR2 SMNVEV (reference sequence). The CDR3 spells CASSLSGLLRRETQYF. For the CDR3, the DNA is TGTGCCAGCAGTTTATCGGGCCTTCTGAGAAGAGAGACCCAGTACTTC.

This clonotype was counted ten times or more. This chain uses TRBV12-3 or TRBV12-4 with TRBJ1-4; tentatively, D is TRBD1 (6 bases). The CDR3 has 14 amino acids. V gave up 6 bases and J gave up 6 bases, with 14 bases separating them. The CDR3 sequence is CASRLGAGDEKLFF. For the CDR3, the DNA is TGTGCCAGCAGACTAGGGGCAGGGGATGAAAAACTGTTTTTT.

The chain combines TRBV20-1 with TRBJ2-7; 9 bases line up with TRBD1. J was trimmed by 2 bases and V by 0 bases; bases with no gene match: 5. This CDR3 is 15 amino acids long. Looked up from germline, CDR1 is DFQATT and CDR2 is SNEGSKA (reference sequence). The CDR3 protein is CSARERGTGTYEQYF. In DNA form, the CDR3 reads TGCAGTGCTAGAGAAAGAGGGACAGGGACCTACGAGCAGTACTTC.

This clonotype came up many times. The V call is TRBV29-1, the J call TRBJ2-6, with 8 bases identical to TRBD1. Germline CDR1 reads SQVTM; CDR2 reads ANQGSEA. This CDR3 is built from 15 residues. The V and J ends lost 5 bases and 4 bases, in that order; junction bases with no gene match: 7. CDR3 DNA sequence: TGCAGCGTTAAAACAGGGGGGCTGGGGGCCAACGTCCTGACTTTC. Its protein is CSVKTGGLGANVLTF.

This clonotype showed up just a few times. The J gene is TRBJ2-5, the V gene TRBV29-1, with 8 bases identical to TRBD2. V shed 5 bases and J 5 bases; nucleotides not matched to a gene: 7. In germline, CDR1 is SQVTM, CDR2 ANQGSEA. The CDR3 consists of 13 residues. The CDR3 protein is CSVPHPGGETQYF. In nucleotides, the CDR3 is TGCAGCGTTCCACACCCGGGAGGGGAGACCCAGTACTTC.

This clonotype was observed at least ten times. This CDR3 reads CASSLQQGAAKNIQYF. In nucleotides, the CDR3 is TGTGCCAGCAGCTTACAACAGGGGGCGGCCAAAAACATTCAGTACTTC. V and J are TRBV7-6 and TRBJ2-4; 9 bases match TRBD1. The V gene end was trimmed by 2 bases and the J gene end by 1 base; junction bases not matched to a gene: 3. This CDR3 is 16 amino acids long. The germline gives CDR1 SGHVS, CDR2 FNYEAQ.

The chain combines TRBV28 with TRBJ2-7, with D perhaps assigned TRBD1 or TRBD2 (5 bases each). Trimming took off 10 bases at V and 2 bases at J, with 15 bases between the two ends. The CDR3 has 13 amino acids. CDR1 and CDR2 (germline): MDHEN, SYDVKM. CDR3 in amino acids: CATGAGATYEQYF. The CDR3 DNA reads TGTGCCACCGGGGCTGGGGCAACCTACGAGCAGTACTTC.

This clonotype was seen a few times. As DNA, the CDR3 is TGTGCCAGCAACACCGGGACAGGCTCCGGAAACACCATATATTTT. Translation: CASNTGTGSGNTIYF. This chain joins TRBV6-6 and TRBJ1-3, with TRBD1 identical over 8 bases. The CDR3 consists of 15 residues. From germline, CDR1 is MNHNY and CDR2 SVGAGI (reference sequence). V gave up 7 bases and J gave up 4 bases; unmatched junction bases: 9.

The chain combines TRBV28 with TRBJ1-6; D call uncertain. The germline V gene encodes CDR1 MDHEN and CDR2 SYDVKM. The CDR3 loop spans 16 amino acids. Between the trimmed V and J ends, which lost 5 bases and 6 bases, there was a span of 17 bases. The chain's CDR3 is CASSLPSPSSNSPLHF. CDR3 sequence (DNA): TGTGCCAGCAGTCTACCCAGCCCGTCATCTAATTCACCCCTCCACTTT.

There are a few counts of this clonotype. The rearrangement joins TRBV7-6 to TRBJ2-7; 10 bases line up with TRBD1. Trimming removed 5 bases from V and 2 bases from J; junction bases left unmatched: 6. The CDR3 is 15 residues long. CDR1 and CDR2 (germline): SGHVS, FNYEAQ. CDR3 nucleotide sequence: TGTGCCAGCAGCCCGGGACAGGGGAAAGCCTACGAGCAGTACTTC. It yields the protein CASSPGQGKAYEQYF.

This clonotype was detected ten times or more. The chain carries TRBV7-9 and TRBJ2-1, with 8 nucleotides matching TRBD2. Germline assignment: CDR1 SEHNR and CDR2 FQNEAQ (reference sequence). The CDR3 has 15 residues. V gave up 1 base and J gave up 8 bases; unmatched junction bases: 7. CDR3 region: CASSLDGRAGYEQFF. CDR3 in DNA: TGTGCCAGCAGCTTAGACGGGAGGGCCGGGTATGAGCAGTTCTTC.

The CDR3 is CAISSPPRSDTQYF. The CDR3, as DNA: TGTGCCATCTCGTCCCCACCGAGGTCAGATACGCAGTATTTT. The genes are TRBV10-3 and TRBJ2-3; no definite D call. The CDR3 runs 14 residues. The germline V and J ends were trimmed by 8 bases and 4 bases, with 16 bases remaining between them. CDR1 ENHRY and CDR2 SYGVKD come from the germline V gene.

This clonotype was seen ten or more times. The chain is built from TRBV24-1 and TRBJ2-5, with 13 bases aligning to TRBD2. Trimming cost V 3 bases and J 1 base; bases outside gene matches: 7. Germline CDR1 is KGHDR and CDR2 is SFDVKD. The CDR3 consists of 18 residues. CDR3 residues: CATSDPRTSGSPQETQYF. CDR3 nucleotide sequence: TGTGCCACCAGTGATCCACGGACTAGCGGGAGTCCCCAAGAGACCCAGTACTTC.

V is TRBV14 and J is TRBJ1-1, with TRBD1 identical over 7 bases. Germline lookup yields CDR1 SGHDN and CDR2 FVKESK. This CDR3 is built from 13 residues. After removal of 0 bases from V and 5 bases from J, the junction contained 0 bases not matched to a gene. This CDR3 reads CASSQEQGTEAFF. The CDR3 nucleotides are TGTGCCAGCAGCCAAGAACAGGGGACTGAAGCTTTCTTT.